A single T cell receptor beta chain is shown here with its context. The sample comes from a study of blood T cell repertoires in COVID-19. This CDR3 is 13 amino acids long. Germline CDR1 reads MNHEY; CDR2 reads SVGAGI. V gave up 8 bases and J gave up 6 bases; unmatched junction bases: 3. The table came from immunoSEQ multiplex PCR; TCRdb's copy has only in-frame clones and leaves some out. The sample includes about 210,000 clones, around 80% of them seen just once. The source is a human donor in a cohort sampled during active COVID-19. Sequenced: peripheral blood. The chain recombines TRBV6-5 with TRBJ2-1, with 11 bases matching TRBD2. CDR3 residues: CASGLAGGNEQFF. In nucleotides, the CDR3 is TGTGCCAGCGGGCTAGCGGGGGGCAATGAGCAGTTCTTC.